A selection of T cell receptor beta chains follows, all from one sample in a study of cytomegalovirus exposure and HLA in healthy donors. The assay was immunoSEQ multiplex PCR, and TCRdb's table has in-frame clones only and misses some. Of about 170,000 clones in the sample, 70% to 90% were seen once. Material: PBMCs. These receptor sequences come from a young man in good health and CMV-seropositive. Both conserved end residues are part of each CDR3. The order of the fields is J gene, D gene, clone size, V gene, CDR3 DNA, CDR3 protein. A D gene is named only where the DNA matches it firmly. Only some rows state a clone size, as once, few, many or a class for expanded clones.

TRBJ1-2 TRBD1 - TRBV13 TGTGCCAGCAGCCACGACAGGGGCGAGGGCTACACCTTC CASSHDRGEGYTF
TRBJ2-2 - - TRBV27 TGTGCCAGCAGTTTACTGCGGGAAGCTAACACCGGGGAGCTGTTTTTT CASSLLREANTGELFF
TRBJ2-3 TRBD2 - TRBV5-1 TGCGCCAGCGGCCCTCTACTAGCGGGAGAAGGTACGCAGTATTTT CASGPLLAGEGTQYF
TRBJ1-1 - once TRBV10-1 TGCGCCAGCAGTGAGTCGGGGGGGGCCAACTCTGAAGCTTTCTTT CASSESGGANSEAFF
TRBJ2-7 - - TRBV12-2 TGTGCAAGTCGCTCTCCCAGATACTACGAGCAGTACTTC CASRSPRYYEQYF
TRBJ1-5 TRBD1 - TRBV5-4 TGTGCCAGCAGCCTCGGGACAGGGGAACAGCCCCAGCATTTT CASSLGTGEQPQHF
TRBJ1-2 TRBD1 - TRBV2 TGTGCCCGCCGAAAAGGGGGCGCGGTCTATGGCTACACCTTC CARRKGGAVYGYTF
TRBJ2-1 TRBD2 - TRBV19 TGTGCCAGTAGTAGGACTAGCGGGTCGTACAATGAGCAGTTCTTC CASSRTSGSYNEQFF
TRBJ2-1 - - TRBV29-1 TGCAGCGTTCTGGGCTCGCCCGACACGGACAATGAGCAGTTCTTC CSVLGSPDTDNEQFF
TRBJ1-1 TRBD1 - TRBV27 TGTGCCAGCAGTTTAATTAGGACAGGAGTTTTGTTGAACACTGAAGCTTTCTTT CASSLIRTGVLLNTEAFF
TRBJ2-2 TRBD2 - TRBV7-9 TGTGCCAGCAGCTTAGGATTAGTGGTAGCGGGAGCCGAGGAGCTGTTTTTT CASSLGLVVAGAEELFF
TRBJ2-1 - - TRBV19 TGTGCCAGTAGTGACTCTAGCGTTAGCTCCTACAATGAGCAGTTCTTC CASSDSSVSSYNEQFF
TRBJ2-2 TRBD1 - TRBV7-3 TGTGCCAGCAGCTTAAAGGGGGCCGGGGTCGGGGAGCTGTTTTTT CASSLKGAGVGELFF
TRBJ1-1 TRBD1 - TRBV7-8 TGTGCCAGCAGCTTAGCCCAGACCAAGGACAGGAGGAAAGCTTTCTTT CASSLAQTKDRRKAFF
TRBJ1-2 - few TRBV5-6 TGTGCCAGCACCCTGCACGGGGGCTACACCTTC CASTLHGGYTF
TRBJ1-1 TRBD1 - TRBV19 TGTGCCAGTAGTATCGGAGGGGGCGCGAACACTGAAGCTTTCTTT CASSIGGGANTEAFF
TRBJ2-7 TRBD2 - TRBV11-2 TGTGCCAGCAGCTTCATAACAGGGACTAGCGGATACGAGCAGTACTTC CASSFITGTSGYEQYF
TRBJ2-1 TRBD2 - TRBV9 TGTGCCAGCAGCTCCGGGCCGCTCCGGGAGGGCAATGAGCAGTTCTTC CASSSGPLREGNEQFF
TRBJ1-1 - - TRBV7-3 TGTGCCAGCAGCTTAATACCAGGTCTGAGCACTGAAGCTTTCTTT CASSLIPGLSTEAFF
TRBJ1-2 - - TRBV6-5 TGTGCCAGCAGTTACCAGGCCAAAACCTGGGATGGCTACACCTTC CASSYQAKTWDGYTF
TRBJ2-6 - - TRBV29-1 TGCAGCGTTCGGACAGCGATCTCTGGGGCCAACGTCCTGACTTTC CSVRTAISGANVLTF
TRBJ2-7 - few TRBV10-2 TGCGCCAGCAGTGAGTCCGGGGTTGGAGTCTACGAGCAGTACTTC CASSESGVGVYEQYF
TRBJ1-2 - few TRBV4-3 TGCGCCAGCAGCCGCGGCAGGGCCTATGGCTACACCTTC CASSRGRAYGYTF
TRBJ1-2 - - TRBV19 TGTGCCAGTAGGTCGGCAGGGGACGGCTACACCTTC CASRSAGDGYTF
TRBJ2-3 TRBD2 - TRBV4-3 TGCGCCAGCAGCCAAGATTTGCTAGCGGGAACCCTGGGGGTAGATACGCAGTATTTT CASSQDLLAGTLGVDTQYF
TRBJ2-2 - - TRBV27 TGTGCCAGCAGTTGGGACTGGAAAACCGGGGAGCTGTTTTTT CASSWDWKTGELFF
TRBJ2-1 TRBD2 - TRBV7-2 TGTGCCAGCAGCTTAGCCGGGGGGGGTACCAATGAGCAGTTCTTC CASSLAGGGTNEQFF
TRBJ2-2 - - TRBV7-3 TGTGCCAGCAGCTTAAAGGGGCCTCAGTATAGGGACACCGGGGAGCTGTTTTTT CASSLKGPQYRDTGELFF
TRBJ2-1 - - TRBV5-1 TGCGCCAGCAGCTTAGCGGACAGCTCCTACAATGAGCAGTTCTTC CASSLADSSYNEQFF
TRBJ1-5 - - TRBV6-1 TGTGCCAGCAGTGAATTCGGCGGTAGCAATCAGCCCCAGCATTTT CASSEFGGSNQPQHF
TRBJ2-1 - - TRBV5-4 TGTGCCAGCAGCTTTAGGGACTCCAGAAATGAGCAGTTCTTC CASSFRDSRNEQFF
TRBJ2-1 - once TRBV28 TGTGCCAGCAGTTTGTATGCGGGGGCCAATGAGCAGTTCTTC CASSLYAGANEQFF